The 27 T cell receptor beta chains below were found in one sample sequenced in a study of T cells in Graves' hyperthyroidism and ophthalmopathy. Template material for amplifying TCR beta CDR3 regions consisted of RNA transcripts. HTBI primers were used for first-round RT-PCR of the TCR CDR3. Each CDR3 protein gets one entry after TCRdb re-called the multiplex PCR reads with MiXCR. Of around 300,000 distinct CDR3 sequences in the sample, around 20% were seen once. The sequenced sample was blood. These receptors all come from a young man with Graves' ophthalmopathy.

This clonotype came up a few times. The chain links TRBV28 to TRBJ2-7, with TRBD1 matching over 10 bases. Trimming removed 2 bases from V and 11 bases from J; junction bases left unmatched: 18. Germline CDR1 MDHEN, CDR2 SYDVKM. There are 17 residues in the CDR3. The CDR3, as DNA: TGTGCCAGCAGTTTACTTCCAGACAGGGGGCAAACATCTACGAAGTACTTC. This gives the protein CASSLLPDRGQTSTKYF.

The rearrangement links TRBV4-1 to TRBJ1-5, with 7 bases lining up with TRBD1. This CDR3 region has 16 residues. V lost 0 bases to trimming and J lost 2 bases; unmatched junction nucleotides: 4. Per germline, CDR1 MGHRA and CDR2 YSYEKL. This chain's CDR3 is CASSQDDQGGNQPQHF. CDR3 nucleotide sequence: TGCGCCAGCAGCCAAGATGACCAGGGGGGCAATCAGCCCCAGCATTTT.

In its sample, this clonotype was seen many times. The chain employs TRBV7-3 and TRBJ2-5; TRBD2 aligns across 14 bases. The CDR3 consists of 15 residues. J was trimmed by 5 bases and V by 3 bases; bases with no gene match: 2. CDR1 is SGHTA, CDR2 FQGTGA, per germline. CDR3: CASSLTSGRGETQYF. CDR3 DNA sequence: TGTGCCAGCAGCTTGACTAGCGGGAGGGGGGAGACCCAGTACTTC. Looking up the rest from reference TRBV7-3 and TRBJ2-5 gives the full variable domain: GAGVSQTPSNKVTEKGKYVELRCDPISGHTALYWYRQSLGQGPEFLIYFQGTGAADDSGLPNDRFFAVRPEGSVSTLKIQRTERGDSAVYLCASSLTSGRGETQYFGPGTRLLVL.

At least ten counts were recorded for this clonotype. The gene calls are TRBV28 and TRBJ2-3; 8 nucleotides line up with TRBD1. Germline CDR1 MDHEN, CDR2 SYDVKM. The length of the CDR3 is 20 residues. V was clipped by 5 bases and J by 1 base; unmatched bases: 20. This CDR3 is CASSHPGGAGRAGRTDTQYF. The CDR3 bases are TGTGCCAGCAGTCATCCAGGGGGCGCGGGGCGGGCAGGACGCACAGATACGCAGTATTTT.

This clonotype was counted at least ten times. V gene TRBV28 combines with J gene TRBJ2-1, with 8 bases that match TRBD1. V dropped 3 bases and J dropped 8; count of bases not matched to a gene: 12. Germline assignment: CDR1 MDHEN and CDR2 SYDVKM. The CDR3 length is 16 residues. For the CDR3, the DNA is TGTGCCAGCAGTTTTACAGGGGGTATGGGTAGCGATGAGCAGTTCTTC. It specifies CASSFTGGMGSDEQFF.

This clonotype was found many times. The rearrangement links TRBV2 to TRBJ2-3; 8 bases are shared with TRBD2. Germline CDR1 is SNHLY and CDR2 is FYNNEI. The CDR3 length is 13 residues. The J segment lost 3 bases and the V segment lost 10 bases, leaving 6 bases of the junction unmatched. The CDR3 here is CANKRESTDTQYF. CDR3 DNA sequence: TGTGCCAACAAGCGGGAGTCTACAGATACGCAGTATTTT.

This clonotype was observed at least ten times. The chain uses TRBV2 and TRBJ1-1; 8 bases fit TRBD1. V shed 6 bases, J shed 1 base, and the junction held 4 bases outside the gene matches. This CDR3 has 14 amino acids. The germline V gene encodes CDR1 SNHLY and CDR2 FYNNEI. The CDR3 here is CASSHRGTNTEAFF. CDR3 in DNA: TGTGCCAGCAGCCACAGGGGGACGAACACTGAAGCTTTCTTT.

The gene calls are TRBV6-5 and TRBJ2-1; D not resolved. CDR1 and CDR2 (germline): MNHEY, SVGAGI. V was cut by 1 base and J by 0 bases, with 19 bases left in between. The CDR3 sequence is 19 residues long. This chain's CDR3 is CASSYLGRAGGSSYNEQFF. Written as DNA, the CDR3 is TGTGCCAGCAGTTACTTAGGTAGGGCCGGCGGAAGCTCCTACAATGAGCAGTTCTTC.

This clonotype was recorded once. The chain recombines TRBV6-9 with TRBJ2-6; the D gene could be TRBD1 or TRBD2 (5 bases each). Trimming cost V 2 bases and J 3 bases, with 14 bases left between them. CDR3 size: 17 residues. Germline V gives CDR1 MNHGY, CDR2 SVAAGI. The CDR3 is CASSYRGFGGGANVLTF. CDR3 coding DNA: TGTGCCAGCAGTTATAGGGGTTTCGGAGGTGGGGCCAACGTCCTGACTTTC.

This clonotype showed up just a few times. The CDR3 here is CSARDLWAFSRAYEQYF. In nucleotides, the CDR3 is TGCAGTGCTAGAGATTTATGGGCCTTCTCCAGGGCCTACGAGCAGTACTTC. The V gene is TRBV20-1, the J gene TRBJ2-7; weak D call: TRBD1 (5 bases). Per the germline V gene, CDR1 is DFQATT and CDR2 is SNEGSKA (reference sequence). The CDR3 has 17 residues. The germline V and J ends were trimmed by 0 bases and 2 bases, with 20 bases remaining between them.

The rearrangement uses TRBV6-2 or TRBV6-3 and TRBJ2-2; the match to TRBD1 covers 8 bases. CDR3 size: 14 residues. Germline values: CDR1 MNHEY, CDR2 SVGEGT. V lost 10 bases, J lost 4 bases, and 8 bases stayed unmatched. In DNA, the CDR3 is TGTGCCACAAGGTGGACAGGGCCCACCGGGGAGCTGTTTTTT. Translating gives CATRWTGPTGELFF.

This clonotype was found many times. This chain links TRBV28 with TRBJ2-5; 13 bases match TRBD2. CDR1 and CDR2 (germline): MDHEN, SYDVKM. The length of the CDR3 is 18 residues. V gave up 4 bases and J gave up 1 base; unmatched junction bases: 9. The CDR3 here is CASSWTSGSSGGQETQYF. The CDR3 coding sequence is TGTGCCAGCAGTTGGACTAGCGGGAGCAGTGGGGGCCAAGAGACCCAGTACTTC.

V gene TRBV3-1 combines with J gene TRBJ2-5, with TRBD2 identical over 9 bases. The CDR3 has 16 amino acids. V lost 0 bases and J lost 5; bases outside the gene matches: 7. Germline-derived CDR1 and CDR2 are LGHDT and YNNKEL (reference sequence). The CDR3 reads CASSQDRAGGGETQYF. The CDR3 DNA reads TGTGCCAGCAGCCAAGATAGGGCGGGAGGGGGTGAGACCCAGTACTTC.

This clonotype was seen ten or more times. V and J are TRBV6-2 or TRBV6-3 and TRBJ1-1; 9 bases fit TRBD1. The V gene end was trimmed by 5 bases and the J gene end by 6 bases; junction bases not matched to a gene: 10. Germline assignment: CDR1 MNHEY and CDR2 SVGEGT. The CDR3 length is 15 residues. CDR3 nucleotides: TGTGCCAGCAGTCCAGGGACAGGGAGGTGGCCTGAAGCTTTCTTT. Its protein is CASSPGTGRWPEAFF.

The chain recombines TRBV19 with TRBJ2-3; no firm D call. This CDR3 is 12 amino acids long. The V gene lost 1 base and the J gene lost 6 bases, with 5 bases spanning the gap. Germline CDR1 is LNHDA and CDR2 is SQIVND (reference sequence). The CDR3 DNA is TGTGCCAGTAGTATAGTGGGTGATACGCAGTATTTT. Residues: CASSIVGDTQYF.

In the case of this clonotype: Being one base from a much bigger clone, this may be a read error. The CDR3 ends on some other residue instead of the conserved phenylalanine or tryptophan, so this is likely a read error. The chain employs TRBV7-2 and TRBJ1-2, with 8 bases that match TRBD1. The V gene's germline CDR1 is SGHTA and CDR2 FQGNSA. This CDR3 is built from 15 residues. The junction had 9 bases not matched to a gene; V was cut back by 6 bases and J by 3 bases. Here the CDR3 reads CASRQGGSSDYGYTL. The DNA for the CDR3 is TGTGCCAGCAGACAGGGGGGTTCTTCAGACTATGGCTACACCCTC.

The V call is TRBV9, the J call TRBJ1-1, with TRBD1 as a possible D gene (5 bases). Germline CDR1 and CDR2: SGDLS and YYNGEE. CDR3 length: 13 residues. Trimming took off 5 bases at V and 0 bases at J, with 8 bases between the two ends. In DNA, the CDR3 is TGTGCCAGCAGTGCAGGGTTGAACACTGAAGCTTTCTTT. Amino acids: CASSAGLNTEAFF. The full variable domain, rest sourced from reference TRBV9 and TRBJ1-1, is DSGVTQTPKHLITATGQRVTLRCSPRSGDLSVYWYQQSLDQGLQFLIQYYNGEERAKGNILERFSAQQFPDLHSELNLSSLELGDSALYFCASSAGLNTEAFFGQGTRLTVV.

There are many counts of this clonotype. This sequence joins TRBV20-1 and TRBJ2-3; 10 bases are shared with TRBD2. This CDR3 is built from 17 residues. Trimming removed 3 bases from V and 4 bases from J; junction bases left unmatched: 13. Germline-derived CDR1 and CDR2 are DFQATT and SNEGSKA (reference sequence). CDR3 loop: CSASKPLSGRASDTQYF. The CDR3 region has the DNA TGCAGTGCTAGTAAGCCCTTGAGCGGGAGGGCGTCAGATACGCAGTATTTT.

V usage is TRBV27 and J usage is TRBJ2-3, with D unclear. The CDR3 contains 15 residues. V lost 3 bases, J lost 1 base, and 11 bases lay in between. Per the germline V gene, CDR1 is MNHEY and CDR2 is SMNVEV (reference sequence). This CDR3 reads CASSFGPRGTDTQYF. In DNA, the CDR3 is TGTGCCAGCAGTTTCGGGCCCCGGGGCACAGATACGCAGTATTTT.

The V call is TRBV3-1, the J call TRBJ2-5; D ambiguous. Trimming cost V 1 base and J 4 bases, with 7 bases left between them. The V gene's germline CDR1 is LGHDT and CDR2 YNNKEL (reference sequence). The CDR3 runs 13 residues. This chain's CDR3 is CASSQGGAETQYF. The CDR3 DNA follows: TGTGCCAGCAGCCAAGGAGGTGCAGAGACCCAGTACTTC.

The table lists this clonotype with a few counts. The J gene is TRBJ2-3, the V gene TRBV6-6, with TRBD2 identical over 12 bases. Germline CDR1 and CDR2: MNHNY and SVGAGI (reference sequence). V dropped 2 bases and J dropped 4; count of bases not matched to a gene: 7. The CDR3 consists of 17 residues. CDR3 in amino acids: CASSYETSGRFADTQYF. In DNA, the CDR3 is TGTGCCAGCAGTTACGAGACTAGCGGGAGATTTGCAGATACGCAGTATTTT.

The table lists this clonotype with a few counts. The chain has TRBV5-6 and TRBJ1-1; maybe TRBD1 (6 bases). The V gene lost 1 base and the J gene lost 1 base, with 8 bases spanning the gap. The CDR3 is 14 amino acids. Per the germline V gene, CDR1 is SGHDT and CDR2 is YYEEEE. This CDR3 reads CASSLQQGNTEAFF. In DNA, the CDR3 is TGTGCCAGCAGCTTGCAACAGGGGAACACTGAAGCTTTCTTT.

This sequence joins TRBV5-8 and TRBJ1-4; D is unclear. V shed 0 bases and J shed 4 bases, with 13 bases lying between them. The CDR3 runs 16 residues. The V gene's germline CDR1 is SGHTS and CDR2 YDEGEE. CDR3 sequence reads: CASSLGEFGRNEKLFF. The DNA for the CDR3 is TGTGCCAGCAGCTTGGGAGAGTTCGGTCGTAATGAAAAACTGTTTTTT. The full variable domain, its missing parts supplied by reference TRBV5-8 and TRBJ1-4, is EAGVTQSPTHLIKTRGQQATLRCSPISGHTSVYWYQQALGLGLQFLLWYDEGEERNRGNFPPRFSGRQFPNYSSELNVNALELEDSALYLCASSLGEFGRNEKLFFGSGTQLSVL.

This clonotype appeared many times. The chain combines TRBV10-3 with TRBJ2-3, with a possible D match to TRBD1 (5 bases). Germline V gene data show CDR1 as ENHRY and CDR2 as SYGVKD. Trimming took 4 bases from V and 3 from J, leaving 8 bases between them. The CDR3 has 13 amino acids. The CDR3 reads CAISARETDTQYF. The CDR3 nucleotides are TGTGCCATCAGTGCCAGGGAAACAGATACGCAGTATTTT.

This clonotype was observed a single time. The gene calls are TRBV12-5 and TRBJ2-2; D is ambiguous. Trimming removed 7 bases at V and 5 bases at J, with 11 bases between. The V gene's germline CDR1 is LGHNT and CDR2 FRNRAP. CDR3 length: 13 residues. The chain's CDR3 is CASVNGRTGELFF. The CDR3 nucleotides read TGTGCTAGTGTTAACGGGCGAACCGGGGAGCTGTTTTTT.

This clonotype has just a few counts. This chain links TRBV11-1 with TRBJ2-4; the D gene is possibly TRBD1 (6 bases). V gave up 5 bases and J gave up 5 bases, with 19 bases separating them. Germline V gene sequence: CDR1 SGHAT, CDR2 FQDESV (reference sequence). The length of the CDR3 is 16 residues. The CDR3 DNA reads TGTGCCAGCAGCCGAAGGGCCGGGGCAGGGGAAAACATTCAGTACTTC. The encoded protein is CASSRRAGAGENIQYF. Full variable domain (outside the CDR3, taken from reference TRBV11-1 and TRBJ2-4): EAEVAQSPRYKITEKSQAVAFWCDPISGHATLYWYRQILGQGPELLVQFQDESVVDDSQLPKDRFSAERLKGVDSTLKIQPAELGDSAMYLCASSRRAGAGENIQYFGAGTRLSVL.

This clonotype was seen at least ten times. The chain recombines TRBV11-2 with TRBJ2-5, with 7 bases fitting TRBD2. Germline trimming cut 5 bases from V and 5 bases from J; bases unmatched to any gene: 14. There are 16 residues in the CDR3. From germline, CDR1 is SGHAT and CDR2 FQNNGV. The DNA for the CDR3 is TGTGCCAGCAGCCCGGCCGGGGGAGGGTCGACTGAGACCCAGTACTTC. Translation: CASSPAGGGSTETQYF.